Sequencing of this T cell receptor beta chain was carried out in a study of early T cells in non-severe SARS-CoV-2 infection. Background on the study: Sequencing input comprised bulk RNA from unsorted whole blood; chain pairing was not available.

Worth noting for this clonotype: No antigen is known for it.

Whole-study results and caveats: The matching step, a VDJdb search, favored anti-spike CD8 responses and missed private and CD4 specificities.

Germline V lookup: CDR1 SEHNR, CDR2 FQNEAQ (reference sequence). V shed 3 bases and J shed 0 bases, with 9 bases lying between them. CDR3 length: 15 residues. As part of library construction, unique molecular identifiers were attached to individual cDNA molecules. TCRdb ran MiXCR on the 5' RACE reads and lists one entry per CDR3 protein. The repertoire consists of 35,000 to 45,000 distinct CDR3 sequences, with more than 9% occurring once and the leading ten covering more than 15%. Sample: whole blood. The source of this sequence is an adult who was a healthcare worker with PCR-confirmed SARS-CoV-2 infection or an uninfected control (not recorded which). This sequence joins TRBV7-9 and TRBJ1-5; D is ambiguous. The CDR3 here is CASSLDSASNQPQHF. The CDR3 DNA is TGTGCCAGCAGCTTGGATTCGGCTAGCAATCAGCCCCAGCATTTT.